The 30 T cell receptor beta chains presented below share a single source sample, sequenced in a study of CD8+ T cells in alopecia areata. Treatment meaning: oral pan-JAK inhibitor, 5-10 mg twice daily. Following RNA extraction, reverse transcription yielded cDNA that acted as the sequencing template. Measured with immunoSEQ multiplex PCR; TCRdb has only the in-frame clones, and not every one. The data show more than 150,000 clones, roughly 62% seen once. This sample comprised CD8+ T cells sorted from blood, obtained at week 24, from a patient treated with tofacitinib. The receptors originated from a human donor with alopecia areata.

In regard to this clone: At the DNA level, this CDR3 is encoded by other sequences in the same sample as well. The chain links TRBV30 to TRBJ1-1; a possible D gene is TRBD1 (6 bases). The germline V gene has CDR1 GTSNPN and CDR2 SVGIG (reference sequence). Trimming cost V 0 bases and J 4 bases, with 9 bases left between them. There are 13 residues in the CDR3. The CDR3 protein is CAWSVGGLTEAFF. Written as DNA, the CDR3 is TGTGCCTGGAGTGTTGGGGGGCTCACTGAAGCTTTCTTT.

V gene TRBV7-9 combines with J gene TRBJ1-1; D unresolved. Trimming removed 2 bases at V and 6 bases at J, with 10 bases between. This CDR3 is 13 amino acids long. CDR1 is SEHNR and CDR2 is FQNEAQ in the germline V gene (reference sequence). CDR3: CASSLRRGAEAFF. The CDR3 coding sequence is TGTGCCAGCAGCTTACGACGGGGAGCTGAAGCTTTCTTT.

V and J are TRBV6-5 and TRBJ2-7; TRBD1 matches at 9 bases. The V gene's germline CDR1 is MNHEY and CDR2 SVGAGI. V shed 4 bases and J 2 bases; nucleotides not matched to a gene: 3. This CDR3 has 14 amino acids. The DNA of the CDR3 is TGTGCCAGCAGTTGGGGGACAGGGCCCTACGAGCAGTACTTC. It translates to CASSWGTGPYEQYF.

This chain uses TRBV29-1 with TRBJ2-1; D not certain. Germline lookup yields CDR1 SQVTM and CDR2 ANQGSEA. The length of the CDR3 is 11 residues. V was pared by 4 bases and J by 10 bases, with 11 bases between. The CDR3 region is CSVVMFWEQFF. The CDR3 nucleotides are TGCAGCGTTGTTATGTTCTGGGAGCAGTTCTTC.

The genes are TRBV12-5 and TRBJ2-1; D may be TRBD2 (5 bases). Trimming pared 10 bases from V and 6 bases from J, leaving 13 bases between. Germline V gene sequence: CDR1 LGHNT, CDR2 FRNRAP. This CDR3 has 12 residues. Written as DNA, the CDR3 is TGTGCTATAAGGACTGTTTCCAATGAGCAGTTCTTC. Translated, it gives CAIRTVSNEQFF.

This clone was detected a few times. The J gene is TRBJ2-6, the V gene TRBV2, with a possible D match to TRBD1 (5 bases). The CDR3 runs to 16 residues. Trimming took 7 bases from V and 0 from J, leaving 13 bases between them. Looked up from germline, CDR1 is SNHLY and CDR2 is FYNNEI. The CDR3 is CASIGRESSGANVLTF. CDR3 in DNA: TGTGCCAGCATCGGCAGGGAATCCTCTGGGGCCAACGTCCTGACTTTC.

V usage is TRBV29-1 and J usage is TRBJ2-5; D gene unclear. The germline gives CDR1 SQVTM, CDR2 ANQGSEA. V was pared by 2 bases and J by 5 bases, with 3 bases between. The CDR3 extends over 10 amino acids. The CDR3, as DNA: TGCAGCGTTGAACATGAGACCCAGTACTTC. Translation gives CSVEHETQYF.

The V gene is TRBV2, the J gene TRBJ1-2, with D perhaps matching TRBD1 (5 bases). V gave up 11 bases and J gave up 8 bases, with 21 bases separating them. The CDR3 is made up of 13 amino acids. From germline, CDR1 is SNHLY and CDR2 FYNNEI. CDR3 amino acids: CAARSREVGGYTF. The CDR3 DNA is TGTGCCGCCAGGAGCAGGGAGGTGGGAGGCTACACCTTC.

For the CDR3, the DNA is TGTGCCAGCATCGCCGCAGGGAGCTATGGCTACACCTTC. Its protein product is CASIAAGSYGYTF. The J gene is TRBJ1-2, the V gene TRBV5-6; possible D gene TRBD1, 5 bases. The CDR3 loop spans 13 amino acids. Looked up from germline, CDR1 is SGHDT and CDR2 is YYEEEE. V was cut by 6 bases and J by 4 bases, with 13 bases left in between.

The chain recombines TRBV13 with TRBJ1-5, with D possibly being TRBD1 (6 bases). The CDR3 has 15 amino acids. V dropped 5 bases and J dropped 0 bases, with 11 bases sitting between them. From germline, CDR1 is PRHDT and CDR2 FYEKMQ (reference sequence). CDR3 amino acids: CASSQRGNSNQPQHF. DNA of the CDR3: TGTGCCAGCAGCCAAAGGGGGAATAGCAATCAGCCCCAGCATTTT.

The CDR3 DNA sequence: TGTGCCAGCAGTGAAGCGTCAGGGGGGACTGAAGCTTTCTTT. Amino acids: CASSEASGGTEAFF. The chain couples TRBV2 to TRBJ1-1, with 7 positions matching TRBD1. Germline V CDR1 and CDR2: SNHLY, FYNNEI. Trimming removed 0 bases from V and 5 bases from J; junction bases left unmatched: 3. The CDR3 loop spans 14 amino acids.

CDR3 amino acids: CASSYATGTGKNIQYF. Written as DNA, the CDR3 is TGTGCCAGCAGCTACGCAACCGGCACAGGGAAAAACATTCAGTACTTC. The chain employs TRBV13 and TRBJ2-4; D may be TRBD1 (6 bases). This CDR3 has 16 amino acids. In germline, CDR1 is PRHDT, CDR2 FYEKMQ (reference sequence). Between the trimmed V and J ends, which lost 4 bases and 4 bases, there was a span of 17 bases.

A single count supports this clone. The chain joins TRBV6-1 to TRBJ1-5; no clear D gene. The CDR3 has 16 amino acids. CDR1 and CDR2 (germline): MNHNS, SASEGT. Trimming took off 1 base at V and 4 bases at J, with 14 bases between the two ends. The CDR3 coding sequence is TGTGCCAGCAGTGAAGAGGGTTTGATGATTAATCAGCCCCAGCATTTT. Encoded protein: CASSEEGLMINQPQHF.

This clone was detected a few times. Other DNA sequences within the sample encode an identical CDR3. V gene TRBV7-2 combines with J gene TRBJ1-2; no clear D. The CDR3 sequence is 12 residues long. V was trimmed by 2 bases and J by 5 bases, leaving 6 bases between them. Germline V gives CDR1 SGHTA, CDR2 FQGNSA. This chain's CDR3 is CASSLRGYGYTF. Here the CDR3 DNA reads TGTGCCAGCAGCTTACGCGGTTATGGCTACACCTTC.

DNA for the CDR3: TGTGCCACCAGCAGACCATTCCGGGACAGGGGGGAAAATGAGCAGTTCTTC. Its protein is CATSRPFRDRGENEQFF. The rearrangement uses TRBV15 and TRBJ2-1; TRBD1 matches at 11 bases. CDR1 LNHNV and CDR2 YYDKDF come from the germline V gene (reference sequence). J gave up 7 bases and V 2 bases, and 10 bases lay outside the gene matches. This CDR3 contains 17 residues.

The chain has TRBV6-6 and TRBJ1-1; D perhaps matches TRBD1 (6 bases). The CDR3 covers 13 residues. Germline V CDR1 and CDR2: MNHNY, SVGAGI (reference sequence). V dropped 11 bases and J dropped 5 bases, with 18 bases sitting between them. This CDR3 is CAVGQNRGTEAFF. The DNA of the CDR3 is TGTGCCGTGGGACAAAACCGGGGGACTGAAGCTTTCTTT.

The V gene is TRBV21-1, the J gene TRBJ1-5; TRBD1 is the table's D call and was not checked against the DNA. TRBV21-1 is given as a pseudogene. There are 14 residues in the CDR3. The CDR3 reads CASWWTGHNQPQHF. The CDR3 DNA reads as TGTGCCAGCTGGTGGACAGGGCACAATCAGCCCCAGCATTTT.

The count of this clone is one. J is TRBJ2-2 and V is TRBV6-5; TRBD1 agrees at 7 bases. Germline-derived CDR1 and CDR2 are MNHEY and SVGAGI. The trim removed 4 bases at V and 6 bases at J, leaving 5 bases unmatched. CDR3 size: 14 residues. CDR3 sequence reads: CASSLTGMPGELFF. The CDR3 bases are TGTGCCAGCAGTTTGACAGGGATGCCCGGGGAGCTGTTTTTT.

The rearrangement links TRBV2 to TRBJ1-5; D not certain. From germline, CDR1 is SNHLY and CDR2 FYNNEI. This CDR3 has 13 residues. Trimming removed 4 bases from V and 3 bases from J, with 7 bases in between. CDR3 coding DNA: TGTGCCAGCAGTGGCAGGTTCAATCAGCCCCAGCATTTT. Translation: CASSGRFNQPQHF.

A few counts support this clone. The chain couples TRBV29-1 to TRBJ2-1; 8 bases fit TRBD2. The germline gives CDR1 SQVTM, CDR2 ANQGSEA. The CDR3 has 13 residues. Germline trimming cut 7 bases from V and 5 bases from J; bases unmatched to any gene: 7. The DNA of the CDR3 is TGCAGCGGCTCGGGGGGGACCAACAATGAGCAGTTCTTC. It yields the protein CSGSGGTNNEQFF.

The chain is built from TRBV2 and TRBJ2-3; a possible D gene is TRBD2 (6 bases). The CDR3 spans 16 residues. The V end was cut by 4 bases, the J end by 5 bases, with 19 bases between. CDR1 and CDR2 (germline): SNHLY, FYNNEI. DNA for the CDR3: TGTGCCAGCAGTGTACCACCCCGGACTAATGAAGATACGCAGTATTTT. Amino acids: CASSVPPRTNEDTQYF.

There are a few counts of this clone. V usage is TRBV5-6 and J usage is TRBJ2-2, with a tentative D call TRBD2 (6 bases). V lost 4 bases and J lost 4, with 8 bases in between. Germline V lookup: CDR1 SGHDT, CDR2 YYEEEE. CDR3 length: 13 amino acids. CDR3 protein: CASSGGSTGELFF. The CDR3 DNA is TGTGCCAGCAGCGGAGGGAGCACCGGGGAGCTGTTTTTT.

On this clone: Other DNA sequences from this sample encode an identical CDR3 as well. The V and J genes are TRBV15 and TRBJ1-1; D gene unclear. The CDR3 length is 14 residues. V was pared by 3 bases and J by 1 base, with 9 bases between. Germline V gives CDR1 LNHNV, CDR2 YYDKDF (reference sequence). The CDR3 nucleotides are TGTGCCACCAGCAGGGTCGGAGCGAACACTGAAGCTTTCTTT. Translated: CATSRVGANTEAFF.

This clone was detected a few times. The chain carries TRBV6-6 and TRBJ2-1; the D gene is possibly TRBD2 (5 bases). Trimming pared 0 bases from V and 8 bases from J, leaving 11 bases between. CDR3 length equals 14 residues. The germline V gene encodes CDR1 MNHNY and CDR2 SVGAGI (reference sequence). The CDR3 region has the DNA TGTGCCAGCAGTTACTCCCCGGGGATGGATGAGCAGTTCTTC. The encoded protein is CASSYSPGMDEQFF.

The rearrangement uses TRBV29-1 and TRBJ1-2; D gene uncertain. Germline V gene sequence: CDR1 SQVTM, CDR2 ANQGSEA. The CDR3 has 11 residues. V was cut by 2 bases and J by 6 bases, with 7 bases left in between. The CDR3 DNA reads as TGCAGCGTTGAAATGCGGGATGGCTACACCTTC. The encoded protein is CSVEMRDGYTF.

The V and J genes are TRBV30 and TRBJ1-1; no clear D gene. CDR1 is GTSNPN, CDR2 SVGIG, per germline (reference sequence). The length of the CDR3 is 11 residues. The ends were cut back, 0 bases at V and 8 bases at J, with 7 bases in the middle. The CDR3 DNA is TGTGCCTGGAGTGTACTCCAAGAAGCTTTCTTT. It translates to CAWSVLQEAFF.

This sequence joins TRBV29-1 and TRBJ2-5; D call uncertain. Germline lookup yields CDR1 SQVTM and CDR2 ANQGSEA. Trimming cost V 1 base and J 0 bases, with 9 bases left between them. The CDR3 is 14 amino acids. CDR3 region: CSVEVRANQETQYF. DNA of the CDR3: TGCAGCGTTGAAGTCCGGGCCAACCAAGAGACCCAGTACTTC. Full variable domain (missing parts from reference TRBV29-1 and TRBJ2-5): SAVISQKPSRDICQRGTSLTIQCQVDSQVTMMFWYRQQPGQSLTLIATANQGSEATYESGFVIDKFPISRPNLTFSTLTVSNMSPEDSSIYLCSVEVRANQETQYFGPGTRLLVL.

The rearrangement joins TRBV25-1 to TRBJ1-1, with 7 bases aligning to TRBD1. The CDR3 runs to 11 residues. V lost 5 bases and J lost 7; bases outside the gene matches: 1. The V gene's germline CDR1 is MGHDK and CDR2 SYGVNS. The CDR3 DNA follows: TGTGCCAGCAGTAGGGGGCGTGAAGCTTTCTTT. Protein: CASSRGREAFF. Full variable domain (missing parts from reference TRBV25-1 and TRBJ1-1): EADIYQTPRYLVIGTGKKITLECSQTMGHDKMYWYQQDPGMELHLIHYSYGVNSTEKGDLSSESTVSRIRTEHFPLTLESARPSHTSQYLCASSRGREAFFGQGTRLTVV.

The chain employs TRBV25-1 and TRBJ1-1; 7 bases line up with TRBD1. V was clipped by 7 bases and J by 8 bases; unmatched bases: 4. The CDR3 sequence is 11 residues long. Looked up from germline, CDR1 is MGHDK and CDR2 is SYGVNS. The CDR3 region has the DNA TGTGCCAGCACCGACAGGGAGGAAGCTTTCTTT. Translated, it gives CASTDREEAFF.

The V call is TRBV2, the J call TRBJ2-7; D gene uncertain. CDR3 length: 11 residues. Trimming stripped 8 bases from V and 7 bases from J, with 12 bases between. Germline V gene sequence: CDR1 SNHLY, CDR2 FYNNEI. CDR3 loop: CASRRSREQYF. DNA for the CDR3: TGTGCCAGCCGACGGAGCAGGGAGCAGTACTTC.